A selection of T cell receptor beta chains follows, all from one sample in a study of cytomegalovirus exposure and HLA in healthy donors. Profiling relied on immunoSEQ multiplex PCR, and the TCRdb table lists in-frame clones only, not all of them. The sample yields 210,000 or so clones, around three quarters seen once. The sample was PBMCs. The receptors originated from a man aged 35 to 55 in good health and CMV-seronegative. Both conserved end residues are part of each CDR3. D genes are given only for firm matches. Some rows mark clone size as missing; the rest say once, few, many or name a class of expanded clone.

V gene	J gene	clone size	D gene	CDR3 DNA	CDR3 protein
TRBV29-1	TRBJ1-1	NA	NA	TGCAGCGCGTTCTCGGACACTGAAGCTTTCTTT	CSAFSDTEAFF
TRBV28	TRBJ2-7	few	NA	TGTGCCAGCAGTACCCCCGGGACATCTAGTTACGAGCAGTACTTC	CASSTPGTSSYEQYF
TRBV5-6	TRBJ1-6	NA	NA	TGTGCCAGCAGCCACACGGGGGGATCTCGGGATTCACCCCTCCACTTT	CASSHTGGSRDSPLHF
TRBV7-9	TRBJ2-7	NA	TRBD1	TGTGCCAGCAGTTGGACAGGGGGCCAAGACGAGCAGTACTTC	CASSWTGGQDEQYF
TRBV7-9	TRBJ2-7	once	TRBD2	TGTGCCAGCTCCGGGGGGTGGGAAGAGGGCGAGCAGTACTTC	CASSGGWEEGEQYF
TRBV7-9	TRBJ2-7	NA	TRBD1	TGTGCCAGCAGCTTTGGGTGGGGGAGGAGGACAGGGTCCTACGAGCAGTACTTC	CASSFGWGRRTGSYEQYF
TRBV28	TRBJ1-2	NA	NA	TGTGCCAGCAGCCGCACTATCAACTATGGCTACACCTTC	CASSRTINYGYTF
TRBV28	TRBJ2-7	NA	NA	TGTGCCAGCAGTCTACAACAGGGCGTTGCCTACGAGCAGTACTTC	CASSLQQGVAYEQYF
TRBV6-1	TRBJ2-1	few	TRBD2	TGTGCCAGCAGTGAGGCTAGCGGGAGAAACAATGAGCAGTTCTTC	CASSEASGRNNEQFF
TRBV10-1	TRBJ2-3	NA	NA	TGCGCCAACAGTGAGTCGGCAGCAGGGAATACGCAGTATTTT	CANSESAAGNTQYF
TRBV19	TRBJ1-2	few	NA	TGTGCCAGTAGTAGACCTCTGACAGGACATTCGAGGTTCGGCTACACCTTC	CASSRPLTGHSRFGYTF
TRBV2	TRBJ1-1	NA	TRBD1	TGTGCCAGCAGTGCGGTCCGGGGACAGGGGTTAGAGAACACTGAAGCTTTCTTT	CASSAVRGQGLENTEAFF
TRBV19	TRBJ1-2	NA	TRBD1	TGTGCCAGTACACTCACAGGGGGCGCACACTATGGCTACACCTTC	CASTLTGGAHYGYTF
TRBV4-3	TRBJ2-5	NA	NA	TGCGCCAGCAGCCATGTACGAGGGGGCCAAGAGACCCAGTACTTC	CASSHVRGGQETQYF
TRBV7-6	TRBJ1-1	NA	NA	TGTGCCAGCAGCTTAGCGTTCGGGGATCAAGCTTTCTTT	CASSLAFGDQAFF
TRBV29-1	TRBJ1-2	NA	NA	TGCAGCGGCGGGAGCCGGGATGGCTACACCTTC	CSGGSRDGYTF
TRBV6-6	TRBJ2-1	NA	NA	TGTGCCAGCAGTTCCGCCAATTCAGCCTACAATGAGCAGTTCTTC	CASSSANSAYNEQFF
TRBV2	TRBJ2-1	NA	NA	TGTGCCACCTCCACCGGGGGACCCTACAATGAGCAGTTCTTC	CATSTGGPYNEQFF
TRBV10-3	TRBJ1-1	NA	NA	TGTGCCATCAGTGAGCCGGGGACTGAAGCTTTCTTT	CAISEPGTEAFF
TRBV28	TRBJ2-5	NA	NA	TGTGCCAGCAGTTCGACAGAGTCCCCCTTAGGGGAGACCCAGTACTTC	CASSSTESPLGETQYF
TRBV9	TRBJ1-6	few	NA	TGTGCCAGCAGCCCAGGAGGGGTTAATTCACCCCTCCACTTT	CASSPGGVNSPLHF